The following is a T cell receptor (beta chain) sequence with its context. The CDR3 extends over 14 amino acids. Losses at the gene ends were 5 bases for V and 6 bases for J; bases not matched to a gene: 7. Germline-derived CDR1 and CDR2 are SGHTA and FQGTGA. Adults of Caucasian background living in Nashville, Tennessee made up all donors. Input per replicate PCR of unsorted PBMC was roughly 300 ng DNA, corresponding to around 28,000 T cell genomes. Spread over ten immunoSEQ deep assay plates, unsorted PBMC DNA underwent sequencing. Generated by immunoSEQ multiplex PCR, the TCRdb table keeps only in-frame clones and is missing some. Among hundreds of thousands of clones, 75% to 85% were seen once, and the ten largest hold around 13%. The sample originates from a study of shared clonotypes between healthy human individuals. In the study overall: Serving as donors were two women and a few men, whose ages spanned 18 to 49.

The J gene is TRBJ2-3, the V gene TRBV7-3, with 8 bases that match TRBD2. The receptor's source is a woman in her thirties or forties in good health. Some clones in this sample may be carry-over from other donors' samples. Material for sequencing was PBMCs. The CDR3 DNA reads TGTGCCAGCAGCCGGCGGGGGGTGGCGGATACGCAGTATTTT. Translation: CASSRRGVADTQYF.